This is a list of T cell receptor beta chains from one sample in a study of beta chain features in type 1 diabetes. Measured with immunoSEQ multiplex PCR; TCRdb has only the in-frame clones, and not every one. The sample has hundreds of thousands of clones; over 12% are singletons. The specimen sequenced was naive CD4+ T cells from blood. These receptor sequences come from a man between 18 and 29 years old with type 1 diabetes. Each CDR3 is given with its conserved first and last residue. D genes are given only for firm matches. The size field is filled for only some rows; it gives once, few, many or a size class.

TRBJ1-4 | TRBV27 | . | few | TGTGCCAGCAGTTTATCTCGCCAGGGTGGCGAAAAACTGTTTTTT | CASSLSRQGGEKLFF
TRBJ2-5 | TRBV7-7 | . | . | TGTGCTAGCAGCTTAGCTATAGGTGGGGAGACCCAGTACTTC | CASSLAIGGETQYF
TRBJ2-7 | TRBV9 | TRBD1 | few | TGTGCCAGCAGCGCGGCGACAGGGCTGGGCGAGCAGTACTTC | CASSAATGLGEQYF
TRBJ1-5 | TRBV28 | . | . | TGTGCCAGCAGTTTAAGGGGCCATCAGCCCCAGCATTTT | CASSLRGHQPQHF
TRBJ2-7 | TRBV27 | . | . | TGTGCCAGCAAGACAGGAGCAACCTACGAGCAGTACTTC | CASKTGATYEQYF
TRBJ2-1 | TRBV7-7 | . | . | TGTGCTAGCAGCCTCCGTTTTGCGAGCTACAATGAGCAGTTCTTC | CASSLRFASYNEQFF
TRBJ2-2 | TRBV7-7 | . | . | TGTGCTAGCAGCTTAGCACACAACACCGGGGAGCTGTTTTTT | CASSLAHNTGELFF
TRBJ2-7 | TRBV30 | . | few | TGTGCCTGGAGTCAGGGGAACGAGCAGTACTTC | CAWSQGNEQYF
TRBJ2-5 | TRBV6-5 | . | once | TGTGCCAGCAGGGAGGGGTATGGAGAGACCCAGTACTTC | CASREGYGETQYF
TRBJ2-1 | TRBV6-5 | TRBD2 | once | TGTGCCAGCAGTTTAGCGGGTGCATACAATGAGCAGTTCTTC | CASSLAGAYNEQFF
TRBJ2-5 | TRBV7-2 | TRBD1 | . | TGTGCCAGCAGCCTCACAGGGGGCACGGGGACCCAGTACTTC | CASSLTGGTGTQYF
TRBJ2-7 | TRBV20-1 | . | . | TGCAGTGCTTCCGGGACGGACGAGCAGTACTTC | CSASGTDEQYF
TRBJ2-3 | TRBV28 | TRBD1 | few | TGTGCCAGCCCTCGTGGAGACAGGGTCACAGATACGCAGTATTTT | CASPRGDRVTDTQYF
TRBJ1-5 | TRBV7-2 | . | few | TGTGCCAGCAGCTTAGAGGCCAGGGGTCAGCCCCAGCATTTT | CASSLEARGQPQHF
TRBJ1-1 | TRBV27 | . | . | TGTGCCAGCAGTTTGGCCGCGGACAGAGTGAACACTGAAGCTTTCTTT | CASSLAADRVNTEAFF
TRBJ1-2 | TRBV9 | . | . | TGTGCCAGCAGCGTGACCTCTAAAGCGCCCTATGGCTACACCTTC | CASSVTSKAPYGYTF
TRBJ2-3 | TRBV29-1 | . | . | TGCAGCGCAACAGGGTTAGAGACAGATACGCAGTATTTT | CSATGLETDTQYF
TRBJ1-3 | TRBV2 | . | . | TGTGCCACCGCTTCCAGCTCTGGAAACACCATATATTTT | CATASSSGNTIYF
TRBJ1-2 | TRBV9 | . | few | TGTGCCAGCAGCATCAGAGGGAGGAGAGACGGCTACACCTTC | CASSIRGRRDGYTF
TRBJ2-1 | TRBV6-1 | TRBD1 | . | TGTGCCAGCAGTGAAGGGGACAGGGAGGTTTATGAGCAGTTCTTC | CASSEGDREVYEQFF
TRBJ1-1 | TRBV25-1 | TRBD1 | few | TGTGCCAGCAGAAGACAGGGGGGGAACACTGAAGCTTTCTTT | CASRRQGGNTEAFF
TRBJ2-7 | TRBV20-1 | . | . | TGCAGTGCCACGGACTTAAACCTTTTGTACTTC | CSATDLNLLYF
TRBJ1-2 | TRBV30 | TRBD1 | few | TGTGCCCTCCGGGACAGGGTTAGTCGCTACACCTTC | CALRDRVSRYTF
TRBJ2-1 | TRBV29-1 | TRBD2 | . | TGCAGCGTTCCCCGGACTAGCGGATACTACAATGAGCAGTTCTTC | CSVPRTSGYYNEQFF
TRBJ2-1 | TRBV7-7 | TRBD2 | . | TGTGCTAGCAGTAACCGACTAGCGCTCTCCTACAATGAGCAGTTCTTC | CASSNRLALSYNEQFF
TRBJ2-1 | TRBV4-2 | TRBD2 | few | TGTGCCAGCAGCCAAGATATTCAGCGGGGGGAGTTCTTC | CASSQDIQRGEFF
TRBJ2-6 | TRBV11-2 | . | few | TGTGCCAGCAGCCGAGACTCTGGGGCCAACGTCCTGACTTTC | CASSRDSGANVLTF
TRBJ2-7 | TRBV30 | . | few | TGTGCCTGCCATAGTTGGTCCTACGAGCAGTACTTC | CACHSWSYEQYF
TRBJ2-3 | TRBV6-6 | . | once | TGTGCCAGCAGTTTCCCGGGCACAGATACGCAGTATTTT | CASSFPGTDTQYF
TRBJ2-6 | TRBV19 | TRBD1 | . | TGTGCCAGTAGTATGACAGGGGCTGGGGCCAACGTCCTGACTTTC | CASSMTGAGANVLTF
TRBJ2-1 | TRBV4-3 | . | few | TGCGCCAGCAGCCAAGAGATATTTGGTGAGCAGTTCTTC | CASSQEIFGEQFF
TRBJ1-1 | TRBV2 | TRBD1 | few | TGTGCCAGCAGTGGGACAGGTTCGTTAGGGGATGATGAAGCTTTCTTT | CASSGTGSLGDDEAFF
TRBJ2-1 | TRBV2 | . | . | TGTGCCAGCATGTTGAATGAGCAGTTCTTC | CASMLNEQFF
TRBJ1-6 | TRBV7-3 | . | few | TGTGCCAGCTCAAGGGCTCGCAATTCACCCCTCCACTTT | CASSRARNSPLHF
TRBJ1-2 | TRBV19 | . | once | TGTGCCAGTAGTATCGACGGATTCTATGGCTACACCTTC | CASSIDGFYGYTF
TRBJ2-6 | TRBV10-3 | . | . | TGTGCCATCACAGACCTCAGGAGCTCTGGGGCCAACGTCCTGACTTTC | CAITDLRSSGANVLTF
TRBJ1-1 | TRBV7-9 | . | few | TGTGCCAGCAGCCGCCAGACGGAAAACACTGAAGCTTTCTTT | CASSRQTENTEAFF
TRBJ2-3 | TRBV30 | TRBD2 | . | TGTGCCTGGAGACCCCCGGGACTAACAGATACGCAGTATTTT | CAWRPPGLTDTQYF
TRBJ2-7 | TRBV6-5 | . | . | TGTGCCAGCAGGGAACGGAGGACCTCCTACGAGCAGTACTTC | CASRERRTSYEQYF
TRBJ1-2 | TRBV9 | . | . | TGTGCCAGCAGCGTAGCGCGGGAAAACTATGGCTACACCTTC | CASSVARENYGYTF
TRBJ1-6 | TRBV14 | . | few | TGTGCCAGCAGTGCAGAAGGGGCACCCCTCCACTTT | CASSAEGAPLHF
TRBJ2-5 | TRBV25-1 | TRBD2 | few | TGTGCCAGCGGGGGACTAGCGGGAGCCGGACGAGAGACCCAGTACTTC | CASGGLAGAGRETQYF
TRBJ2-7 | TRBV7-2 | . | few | TGTGCCAGCAGCTTATTCGCTCAGGCTTTTCTCGGTTCCTACGAGCAGTACTTC | CASSLFAQAFLGSYEQYF